This TCR beta chain was retrieved from a study of response to subunit inactivated influenza vaccine. Overall study results and limits: Seasonal influenza vaccination, on each occasion, was suggested by the authors to recruit few new T cells.

Turning to this clonotype: What it binds is not known.

V dropped 4 bases and J dropped 1 base, with 8 bases sitting between them. The CDR3 runs 15 residues. Germline lookup yields CDR1 LGHNA and CDR2 YSLEER. MiXCR was run by TCRdb on the RT-PCR reads, yielding one entry per CDR3 protein. The table has 280,000 or so distinct CDR3 sequences, about a fifth seen once; the top ten hold more than 8.5%. This TCR came from a man between 50 and 69 years old who received an inactivated influenza vaccine. Sequencing was performed on PBMCs from blood, taken approximately 22 months after vaccination. This chain joins TRBV4-3 and TRBJ1-6, with D unclear. This CDR3 reads CASSPLVSYNSPLHF. In DNA form, the CDR3 reads TGCGCCAGCAGCCCCTTAGTATCCTATAATTCACCCCTCCACTTT.